The 11 T cell receptor beta chains below were found in one sample sequenced in a study of blood T cell repertoires in COVID-19. Profiled with immunoSEQ multiplex PCR; TCRdb holds only in-frame clones, not every one. The sample records 250,000 to 350,000 clones, around 90% being singletons. Sequences were obtained from peripheral blood. These receptor sequences come from a woman aged 25 to 45 with COVID-19, enrolled during active disease.

The chain joins TRBV5-4 to TRBJ1-1, with 9 bases identical to TRBD1. Germline V CDR1 and CDR2: SGHNT, YYREEE (reference sequence). The trim removed 5 bases at V and 3 bases at J, leaving 8 bases unmatched. The CDR3 runs to 15 residues. DNA for the CDR3: TGTGCCAGCAGTAGGGGACAGGGCGAGGACACTGAAGCTTTCTTT. Protein: CASSRGQGEDTEAFF.

This clone showed up just once. This chain links TRBV5-1 with TRBJ2-7; D unclear. Trimming stripped 4 bases from V and 1 base from J, with 15 bases between. Germline CDR1 is SGHRS and CDR2 is YFSETQ. CDR3 length: 15 amino acids. The chain's CDR3 is CASSIDNPTSYEQYF. Here the CDR3 DNA reads TGCGCCAGCAGCATTGACAACCCAACGTCCTACGAGCAGTACTTC.

The rearrangement links TRBV5-1 to TRBJ2-1, with TRBD2 matching 16 bases. The germline V gene encodes CDR1 SGHRS and CDR2 YFSETQ. The CDR3 length is 17 residues. V lost 3 bases and J lost 7; bases outside the gene matches: 7. The CDR3 bases are TGCGCCAGCAGCTCGGGACTAGCGGGAGGGCCGGAGAATGAGCAGTTCTTC. It encodes CASSSGLAGGPENEQFF.

V usage is TRBV28 and J usage is TRBJ1-1, with no clear D. The CDR3 length is 14 residues. Germline V CDR1 and CDR2: MDHEN, SYDVKM. V lost 6 bases, J lost 0 bases, and 11 bases lay in between. The CDR3 coding sequence is TGTGCCAGCAGCTCGACATACATGAACACTGAAGCTTTCTTT. The encoded protein is CASSSTYMNTEAFF.

This clone is a singleton in its sample. The genes are TRBV10-1 and TRBJ2-6; D is unclear. The germline V and J ends were trimmed by 3 bases and 4 bases, with 7 bases remaining between them. CDR3 length equals 14 residues. Looked up from germline, CDR1 is WNHNN and CDR2 is SYGVQD (reference sequence). CDR3 sequence: CASSESSGANVLTF. The CDR3 DNA follows: TGCGCCAGCAGTGAAAGCTCGGGGGCCAACGTCCTGACTTTC.

The V gene is TRBV9, the J gene TRBJ2-1; 7 positions match TRBD1. Germline lookup yields CDR1 SGDLS and CDR2 YYNGEE. V lost 3 bases and J lost 3; bases outside the gene matches: 6. The CDR3 runs to 15 residues. The CDR3 sequence: CASSETGFDYNEQFF. CDR3 DNA: TGTGCCAGCAGCGAGACAGGGTTTGACTACAATGAGCAGTTCTTC.

J is TRBJ1-3 and V is TRBV6-1; 9 nucleotides line up with TRBD1. The CDR3 consists of 20 residues. CDR1 and CDR2 from the germline V gene are MNHNS and SASEGT. Unmatched junction bases numbered 16, after V lost 3 bases and J lost 1 base. Here the CDR3 reads CASSDNFPGQGFSSGNTIYF. The DNA for the CDR3 is TGTGCCAGCAGTGATAATTTCCCGGGACAGGGATTCTCTTCTGGAAACACCATATATTTT.

A note on this clone: This sample also contains other DNA sequences that code for the same CDR3. V usage is TRBV2 and J usage is TRBJ2-5; maybe TRBD2 (6 bases). V gave up 4 bases and J gave up 4 bases, with 10 bases separating them. The CDR3 has 13 residues. The V gene's germline CDR1 is SNHLY and CDR2 FYNNEI. CDR3: CASSGGVGETQYF. Written as DNA, the CDR3 is TGTGCCAGCAGTGGGGGGGTTGGAGAGACCCAGTACTTC.

V and J are TRBV10-2 and TRBJ1-1, with 7 positions matching TRBD1. V dropped 10 bases and J dropped 0; count of bases not matched to a gene: 8. Germline V gene lookup returns CDR1 WSHSY and CDR2 SAAADI. This CDR3 spans 14 amino acids. The CDR3 loop is CATLEGQMNTEAFF. CDR3 bases: TGCGCCACCCTTGAGGGACAGATGAACACTGAAGCTTTCTTT.

This rearrangement joins TRBV2 to TRBJ2-7, with D possibly matching TRBD2 (5 bases). The CDR3 length is 14 residues. The V end lost 1 base, the J end lost 3 bases, and 10 bases lay between the germline ends. Germline V gives CDR1 SNHLY, CDR2 FYNNEI. The DNA of the CDR3 is TGTGCCAGCAGTGAAGGTCTAGCTCTCTACGAGCAGTACTTC. It codes for CASSEGLALYEQYF.

The V gene is TRBV19, the J gene TRBJ2-1; TRBD2 aligns across 9 bases. CDR1 and CDR2 from the germline V gene are LNHDA and SQIVND (reference sequence). J was trimmed by 6 bases and V by 5 bases; bases with no gene match: 8. The CDR3 spans 15 residues. CDR3 sequence (DNA): TGTGCCAGTAGTCCCCCGGGACTAGCTTTCAATGAGCAGTTCTTC. Its protein is CASSPPGLAFNEQFF.